This TCR beta chain is drawn from a study of post-analysis software for immune sequencing data. cDNA libraries of TCR beta carried unique molecular identifiers. About 540,000 cDNA molecules were obtained from about 0.98 to 11 million T cells. TCRdb analysed the PCR reads with MiXCR anew, one entry per CDR3 protein. Among fewer than 850,000 distinct CDR3 sequences listed, just over 45% were seen once. The sequencing input was blood. This TCR was recovered from a girl aged 10 to 17 with multiple sclerosis.

The CDR3 coding sequence is TGCAGTGCTGCCGACAGGGGGCGAGCTGGCTACACCTTC. Its protein product is CSAADRGRAGYTF. V gene TRBV20-1 combines with J gene TRBJ1-2; 10 bases are shared with TRBD1. With 5 bases clipped from V and 7 bases from J, the junction kept 7 bases outside the gene matches. This CDR3 is built from 13 residues. Germline-derived CDR1 and CDR2 are DFQATT and SNEGSKA (reference sequence).